The 30 T cell receptor beta chains below all came from one sample that was sequenced in a study of control samples from healthy donors and cancer patients. Profiled with immunoSEQ multiplex PCR; TCRdb holds only in-frame clones, not every one. The profile shows some 90,000 clones, around 90% of them singletons. Material: blood. These receptors all stem from a woman aged 55-75 years in good health.

This rearrangement joins TRBV4-1 to TRBJ1-6; D gene unclear. CDR3 length: 17 amino acids. Germline-derived CDR1 and CDR2 are MGHRA and YSYEKL. Deletions cut 0 bases from V and 2 bases from J, with 11 bases between. In DNA form, the CDR3 reads TGCGCCAGCAGCCAAGACTTAGACACAGCCTATAATTCACCCCTCCACTTT. Translation gives CASSQDLDTAYNSPLHF.

The gene calls are TRBV5-5 and TRBJ2-5, with unresolved D. CDR1 and CDR2 from the germline V gene are SGHKS and YYEKEE (reference sequence). The CDR3 extends over 15 amino acids. Trimming removed 4 bases from V and 5 bases from J, with 18 bases in between. The CDR3 spells CASSPSPSLVETQYF. DNA for the CDR3: TGTGCCAGCAGCCCCTCGCCCTCTCTTGTGGAGACCCAGTACTTC.

This chain links TRBV4-1 with TRBJ2-7; 7 bases agree with TRBD1. The germline gives CDR1 MGHRA, CDR2 YSYEKL. There are 15 residues in the CDR3. V lost 4 bases to trimming and J lost 2 bases; unmatched junction nucleotides: 8. CDR3 residues: CASSLSSTGTYEQYF. In nucleotides, the CDR3 is TGCGCCAGCAGCCTCTCTTCGACAGGGACCTACGAGCAGTACTTC.

Note on this clone: At one boundary the junction diverges from the germline segment, which might be a read error. The chain employs TRBV30 and TRBJ2-3; 11 nucleotides align to TRBD2. This CDR3 is 19 amino acids long. Germline values: CDR1 GTSNPN, CDR2 SVGIG (reference sequence). The CDR3 is CAWSFGTSGQVGGTGTQYF. CDR3 DNA: TGTGCCTGGAGTTTCGGGACTAGCGGCCAAGTTGGGGGGACAGGTACGCAGTATTTT.

This sequence joins TRBV11-2 and TRBJ1-2; TRBD1 might be the D (5 bases). Germline V gene sequence: CDR1 SGHAT, CDR2 FQNNGV. This CDR3 contains 12 residues. V shed 8 bases and J shed 14 bases, with 21 bases lying between them. CDR3 coding DNA: TGTGCCAGCTCCGGGACCCTCCCATCGTGGACCTTC. Protein product: CASSGTLPSWTF.

This clone was detected once. The genes are TRBV2 and TRBJ2-5; D might be TRBD2 (6 bases). This CDR3 has 12 amino acids. The germline V and J ends were trimmed by 7 bases and 1 base, with 7 bases remaining between them. The V gene's germline CDR1 is SNHLY and CDR2 FYNNEI. The CDR3 DNA sequence: TGTGCCAGCACGCGGGGCCAAGAGACCCAGTACTTC. Translated: CASTRGQETQYF. Using reference TRBV2 and TRBJ2-5 for the parts outside the CDR3, the full variable domain is EPEVTQTPSHQVTQMGQEVILRCVPISNHLYFYWYRQILGQKVEFLVSFYNNEISEKSEIFDDQFSVERPDGSNFTLKIRSTKLEDSAMYFCASTRGQETQYFGPGTRLLVL.

The CDR3 spells CASSGREEGFYNEQFF. CDR3 nucleotide sequence: TGCGCCAGCAGCGGACGCGAGGAGGGTTTCTACAATGAGCAGTTCTTC. This chain joins TRBV4-1 and TRBJ2-1; maybe TRBD2 (6 bases). The CDR3 length is 16 residues. V was pared by 5 bases and J by 3 bases, with 17 bases between. Germline V gene lookup returns CDR1 MGHRA and CDR2 YSYEKL.

This clone is a singleton in its sample. The chain links TRBV24-1 to TRBJ1-6; the D gene is possibly TRBD1 (5 bases). The CDR3 length is 12 residues. Germline-derived CDR1 and CDR2 are KGHDR and SFDVKD. Trimming cost V 10 bases and J 3 bases, with 6 bases left between them. Here the CDR3 reads CATDIYNSPLHF. In nucleotides, the CDR3 is TGTGCCACGGACATCTATAATTCACCCCTCCACTTT.

The rearrangement uses TRBV2 and TRBJ1-1, with TRBD1 as a possible D gene (6 bases). With 6 bases removed from V and 5 bases from J, the gap between germline ends came to 13 bases. The CDR3 has 13 residues. From germline, CDR1 is SNHLY and CDR2 FYNNEI. The CDR3 region has the DNA TGTGCCAGCAGGAAGGGGGAAAGGACTGAAGCTTTCTTT. This codes for CASRKGERTEAFF.

V is TRBV18 and J is TRBJ1-2, with 7 bases identical to TRBD1. Germline assignment: CDR1 KGHSH and CDR2 LQKENI. V gave up 4 bases and J gave up 4 bases; unmatched junction bases: 3. The CDR3 runs 13 residues. The chain's CDR3 is CASSHGTAYGYTF. DNA for the CDR3: TGTGCCAGCTCACACGGGACAGCCTATGGCTACACCTTC.

The chain employs TRBV2 and TRBJ1-2; tentative D call: TRBD1 (6 bases). Deletions cut 4 bases from V and 7 bases from J, with 10 bases between. The CDR3 consists of 12 residues. The germline V gene encodes CDR1 SNHLY and CDR2 FYNNEI. CDR3 DNA: TGTGCCAGCAGTGTACGGGGGGCTGGCTACACCTTC. Translating it yields CASSVRGAGYTF.

V gene TRBV27 combines with J gene TRBJ1-4; D not resolved. Germline CDR1 and CDR2: MNHEY and SMNVEV (reference sequence). This CDR3 contains 9 residues. Trimming stripped 5 bases from V and 9 bases from J, with 1 base between. The CDR3 reads CASSQKLFF. The CDR3 DNA sequence: TGTGCCAGCAGTCAAAAACTGTTTTTT.

V gene TRBV10-3 combines with J gene TRBJ1-1; the D is unclear. Trimming removed 0 bases from V and 0 bases from J, with 11 bases in between. Germline CDR1 and CDR2: ENHRY and SYGVKD. The CDR3 totals 16 residues. The CDR3 DNA reads TGTGCCATCAGTGAGTCTTCGTGGGGATTGAACACTGAAGCTTTCTTT. Translation gives CAISESSWGLNTEAFF.

The V gene is TRBV18, the J gene TRBJ2-6; no definite D call. The CDR3 extends over 16 amino acids. Germline CDR1 KGHSH, CDR2 LQKENI. V lost 4 bases and J 0 bases, leaving 10 bases between the germline ends. The DNA of the CDR3 is TGTGCCAGCTCACAAGGGATCAACTCTGGGGCCAACGTCCTGACTTTC. This sequence encodes CASSQGINSGANVLTF.

The chain recombines TRBV5-1 with TRBJ1-2; 12 positions agree with TRBD1. Germline lookup yields CDR1 SGHRS and CDR2 YFSETQ. Trimming took 3 bases from V and 7 from J; bases not matched to a gene: 7. CDR3 size: 15 residues. The CDR3 region has the DNA TGCGCCAGCAGCTCCGGGACAGGGGGCTTCGGTGGCTACACCTTC. It encodes CASSSGTGGFGGYTF.

The chain recombines TRBV7-6 with TRBJ2-2; possibly TRBD1 for D (5 bases). The CDR3 sequence is 18 residues long. Per germline, CDR1 SGHVS and CDR2 FNYEAQ. With 4 bases removed from V and 0 bases from J, the gap between germline ends came to 18 bases. The CDR3 region has the DNA TGTGCCAGCAGCTCCACAACCCGGACATACGCGAACACCGGGGAGCTGTTTTTT. It specifies CASSSTTRTYANTGELFF.

This chain connects TRBV5-5 to TRBJ2-1; D not resolved. From germline, CDR1 is SGHKS and CDR2 YYEKEE (reference sequence). The CDR3 extends over 14 amino acids. Between the trimmed V and J ends, which lost 0 bases and 4 bases, there was a span of 8 bases. The CDR3 sequence: CASSLVASYNEQFF. Written as DNA, the CDR3 is TGTGCCAGCAGCTTGGTTGCGAGTTACAATGAGCAGTTCTTC.

The V gene is TRBV28, the J gene TRBJ1-5; D perhaps matches TRBD1 (5 bases). Deletions cut 2 bases from V and 6 bases from J, with 17 bases between. The CDR3 totals 16 residues. The germline V gene encodes CDR1 MDHEN and CDR2 SYDVKM. The DNA for the CDR3 is TGTGCCAGCAGTTTAGGTCGGGCAGGGTCGTTTCAGCCCCAGCATTTT. Protein product: CASSLGRAGSFQPQHF.

V and J are TRBV11-2 and TRBJ1-1; 7 bases are shared with TRBD1. The germline V gene has CDR1 SGHAT and CDR2 FQNNGV. The CDR3 runs 12 residues. The ends lost 5 bases at V and 11 bases at J; junction bases unmatched: 8. CDR3 nucleotide sequence: TGTGCCAGCAGCCGGGCCGTACAGGGGGCTTTCTTT. Protein product: CASSRAVQGAFF.

This sequence joins TRBV30 and TRBJ2-2; possibly TRBD1 or TRBD2 for D (5 bases each). Trimming took off 0 bases at V and 7 bases at J, with 15 bases between the two ends. The CDR3 is made up of 15 amino acids. Germline V gives CDR1 GTSNPN, CDR2 SVGIG (reference sequence). The chain's CDR3 is CAWSVPGFQGGELFF. The CDR3 nucleotides are TGTGCCTGGAGTGTACCGGGGTTCCAGGGCGGGGAGCTGTTTTTT.

This sequence joins TRBV4-3 and TRBJ2-2; TRBD2 is a possible D gene (5 bases). With 4 bases removed from V and 4 bases from J, the gap between germline ends came to 16 bases. This CDR3 is built from 16 residues. Germline CDR1 and CDR2: LGHNA and YSLEER. DNA of the CDR3: TGCGCCAGCAGCCTCGCACTAACGGGAAGCACCGGGGAGCTGTTTTTT. This codes for CASSLALTGSTGELFF.

J is TRBJ1-5 and V is TRBV6-1; the D is unclear. The germline gives CDR1 MNHNS, CDR2 SASEGT. The CDR3 is 12 residues long. Trimming removed 1 base from V and 6 bases from J, with 4 bases in between. The CDR3 nucleotides are TGTGCCAGCAGTGAAGTTTTTCAGCCCCAGCATTTT. Translation gives CASSEVFQPQHF.

The table lists this clone with a count of one. The gene calls are TRBV6-2 or TRBV6-3 and TRBJ1-1, with D perhaps TRBD1 (6 bases). CDR1 is MNHEY, CDR2 SVGEGT, per germline. V lost 5 bases and J lost 8, with 9 bases in between. The CDR3 consists of 11 residues. CDR3 region: CASSTGFEAFF. The CDR3 DNA is TGTGCCAGCAGTACAGGGTTCGAAGCTTTCTTT.

The chain recombines TRBV2 with TRBJ2-5; TRBD1 matches 8 bases. With 3 bases clipped from V and 1 base from J, the junction kept 1 base outside the gene matches. Germline loops: CDR1 SNHLY, CDR2 FYNNEI. CDR3 length equals 14 residues. This CDR3 is CASSDDRGQETQYF. CDR3 DNA: TGTGCCAGCAGTGATGACAGGGGCCAAGAGACCCAGTACTTC.

The chain carries TRBV6-1 and TRBJ1-2; D unresolved. Germline V gene data show CDR1 as MNHNS and CDR2 as SASEGT. CDR3 length: 14 amino acids. With 1 base removed from V and 8 bases from J, the gap between germline ends came to 14 bases. The CDR3 DNA reads as TGTGCCAGCAGTGAAGTTGGGTATATAGGGGGCTACACCTTC. Amino acids: CASSEVGYIGGYTF.

The V and J genes are TRBV7-2 and TRBJ1-1; tentative D call: TRBD1 (5 bases). Per the germline V gene, CDR1 is SGHTA and CDR2 is FQGNSA. CDR3 length: 17 residues. V lost 2 bases and J lost 3, with 19 bases in between. The CDR3 here is CASSLHRVGALYTEAFF. CDR3 bases: TGTGCCAGCAGCTTACATAGGGTCGGGGCCCTATACACTGAAGCTTTCTTT.

This sequence joins TRBV30 and TRBJ2-2; 9 bases fit TRBD1. The V and J ends lost 2 bases and 6 bases, in that order; junction bases with no gene match: 1. This CDR3 is built from 13 residues. Looked up from germline, CDR1 is GTSNPN and CDR2 is SVGIG (reference sequence). CDR3: CAWSRDRAGELFF. For the CDR3, the DNA is TGTGCCTGGAGTAGGGACAGGGCCGGGGAGCTGTTTTTT.

The chain is built from TRBV19 and TRBJ2-1; 9 bases fit TRBD2. CDR1 is LNHDA and CDR2 is SQIVND in the germline V gene (reference sequence). The CDR3 runs 15 residues. V was pared by 7 bases and J by 4 bases, with 8 bases of the junction left unmatched. Written as DNA, the CDR3 is TGTGCCAGTATGGCGGGAGGGCCGGGGTACAATGAGCAGTTCTTC. It codes for CASMAGGPGYNEQFF.

J is TRBJ1-1 and V is TRBV18; D gene ambiguous. The V and J ends lost 2 bases and 1 base respectively, with 5 bases between them. The CDR3 extends over 13 amino acids. Germline loops: CDR1 KGHSH, CDR2 LQKENI. The CDR3 protein is CASSPTANTEAFF. As DNA, the CDR3 is TGTGCCAGCTCACCAACAGCGAACACTGAAGCTTTCTTT.

V usage is TRBV9 and J usage is TRBJ2-7; 8 bases line up with TRBD2. CDR1 and CDR2 from the germline V gene are SGDLS and YYNGEE. This CDR3 is 15 amino acids long. The trim removed 3 bases at V and 3 bases at J, leaving 8 bases unmatched. This CDR3 reads CASSAPMGLDYEQYF. CDR3 coding DNA: TGTGCCAGCAGCGCCCCCATGGGACTAGACTACGAGCAGTACTTC. The entire variable domain, with the rest obtained from reference TRBV9 and TRBJ2-7, is as follows: DSGVTQTPKHLITATGQRVTLRCSPRSGDLSVYWYQQSLDQGLQFLIQYYNGEERAKGNILERFSAQQFPDLHSELNLSSLELGDSALYFCASSAPMGLDYEQYFGPGTRLTVT.